This TCR beta chain was captured by sequencing in a study of CD8 T cells in ankylosing spondylitis. Library preparation for TCR beta used quantitative 5'-RACE with molecular barcodes. TCRdb re-called the 5' RACE reads through MiXCR, storing one row per CDR3 protein. Seen here are fewer than 250,000 distinct CDR3 sequences, around 17% observed once, and the top ten hold about 39%. On this clonotype itself: What it binds is unknown.

The V and J ends lost 6 bases and 7 bases respectively, with 16 bases between them. The CDR3 is 13 residues long. CDR1 and CDR2 from the germline V gene are MNHEY and SVGEGT. Study-wide findings and caveats: Enrichment of disease-linked clones was reportedly significant in matched ankylosing spondylitis synovial fluid. Relatively scarce in peripheral blood, disease-linked clones were CD8+. Made up of under 10 highly homologous variants, a TCR beta motif appeared characteristic of ankylosing spondylitis blood.

The source material was blood, either unsorted or a sorted T cell fraction (not recorded which). The genes are TRBV6-2 or TRBV6-3 and TRBJ2-7; D remains unclear. This TCR derives from a male donor with ankylosing spondylitis. In DNA form, the CDR3 reads TGTGCCAGCAGCATCGGATATACGGCGGAGCAGTACTTC. Translating gives CASSIGYTAEQYF.